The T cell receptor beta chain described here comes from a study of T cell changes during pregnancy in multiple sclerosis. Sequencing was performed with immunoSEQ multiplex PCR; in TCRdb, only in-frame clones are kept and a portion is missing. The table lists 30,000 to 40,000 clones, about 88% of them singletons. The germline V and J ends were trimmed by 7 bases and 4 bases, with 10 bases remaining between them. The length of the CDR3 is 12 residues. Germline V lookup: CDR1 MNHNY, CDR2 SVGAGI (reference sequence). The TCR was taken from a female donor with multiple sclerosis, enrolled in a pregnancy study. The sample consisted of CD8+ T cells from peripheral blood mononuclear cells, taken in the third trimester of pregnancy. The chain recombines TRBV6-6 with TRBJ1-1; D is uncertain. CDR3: CASNSNPTEAFF. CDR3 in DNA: TGTGCCAGCAACTCGAATCCCACTGAAGCTTTCTTT.